The 21 T cell receptor beta chains reported below all come from one sample, sequenced in a study of cytomegalovirus exposure and HLA in healthy donors. In the PCR, 60 Vbeta and 13 Jbeta primers were used. The table came from immunoSEQ multiplex PCR; TCRdb's copy has only in-frame clones and leaves some out. Of 50,000 or so clones in the sample, around 82% were seen once. Material for sequencing was PBMCs. The origin of the receptors is a boy younger than 18 in good health and CMV-seropositive.

V is TRBV6-6 and J is TRBJ2-7; 7 nucleotides align to TRBD1. With V trimmed by 5 bases and J by 4 bases, 5 bases remained unmatched. The CDR3 consists of 13 residues. Germline CDR1 reads MNHNY; CDR2 reads SVGAGI (reference sequence). CDR3: CASSPGQFYEQYF. DNA for the CDR3: TGTGCCAGCAGTCCGGGACAGTTTTACGAGCAGTACTTC.

This clone was counted once. The V gene is TRBV7-9, the J gene TRBJ1-1; D is perhaps TRBD1 (5 bases). The CDR3 has 16 amino acids. In germline, CDR1 is SEHNR, CDR2 FQNEAQ (reference sequence). V was clipped by 2 bases and J by 5 bases, with 18 bases between them. CDR3 nucleotide sequence: TGTGCCAGCAGCTTACAGATATGGGGCGCAAAAACTGAAGCTTTCTTT. It codes for CASSLQIWGAKTEAFF.

The rearrangement joins TRBV27 to TRBJ2-7; tentatively, D is TRBD2 (6 bases). With 6 bases removed from V and 7 bases from J, the gap between germline ends came to 10 bases. Germline CDR1 MNHEY, CDR2 SMNVEV (reference sequence). The CDR3 sequence is 11 residues long. CDR3 DNA: TGTGCCAGCAGGGAGGGAGATGAGCAGTACTTC. Translating it yields CASREGDEQYF.

The chain links TRBV5-6 to TRBJ1-1, with D unclear. In germline, CDR1 is SGHDT, CDR2 YYEEEE. The CDR3 contains 15 residues. Trimming took off 0 bases at V and 1 base at J, with 10 bases between the two ends. DNA of the CDR3: TGTGCCAGCAGCTTGGCCGTCCTGAGGAACACTGAAGCTTTCTTT. Residues: CASSLAVLRNTEAFF.

This clone came up once. This sequence joins TRBV29-1 and TRBJ2-7, with D tentatively TRBD2 (5 bases). Germline V lookup: CDR1 SQVTM, CDR2 ANQGSEA. This CDR3 has 13 amino acids. The germline V and J ends were trimmed by 7 bases and 10 bases, with 23 bases remaining between them. CDR3 DNA sequence: TGCAGCGCCGATCCGGACTCGAATGGGAGCCAGTACTTC. It translates to CSADPDSNGSQYF.

This clone was found a few times. The chain links TRBV4-1 to TRBJ1-2, with a possible D match to TRBD1 (6 bases). Germline loops: CDR1 MGHRA, CDR2 YSYEKL. V was clipped by 3 bases and J by 4 bases, with 15 bases between them. The CDR3 has 15 residues. CDR3 sequence: CASSQVRGQSYGYTF. CDR3 nucleotides: TGCGCCAGCAGCCAGGTCAGGGGCCAAAGCTATGGCTACACCTTC.

The rearrangement links TRBV5-4 to TRBJ2-3; a possible D gene is TRBD2 (6 bases). The CDR3 contains 16 residues. Looked up from germline, CDR1 is SGHNT and CDR2 is YYREEE (reference sequence). Trimming shortened V by 5 bases and J by 1 base, and 17 bases separated the two germline ends. For the CDR3, the DNA is TGTGCCAGCAGACCCACAAGCGGGCAAGGCACAGATACGCAGTATTTT. Amino acid sequence: CASRPTSGQGTDTQYF.

The chain is built from TRBV6-5 and TRBJ1-5; maybe TRBD1 (6 bases). V shed 11 bases and J shed 6 bases, with 14 bases lying between them. The CDR3 contains 12 residues. The germline CDR1 and CDR2 sequences are MNHEY and SVGAGI. In DNA, the CDR3 is TGTGCCCCGGGGGGGCGATGTCAGCCCCAGCATTTT. This translates into CAPGGRCQPQHF.

The gene calls are TRBV4-2 and TRBJ1-1; no reliable D call. Deletions cut 1 base from V and 6 bases from J, with 12 bases between. This CDR3 is built from 14 residues. Germline values: CDR1 LGHNA, CDR2 YNFKEQ. The chain's CDR3 is CASSQGEWFAEAFF. The CDR3 DNA follows: TGTGCCAGCAGCCAAGGGGAGTGGTTCGCTGAAGCTTTCTTT.

This clone appeared a few times. The gene calls are TRBV10-3 and TRBJ2-5, with D possibly TRBD1 on 7 matching bases. The CDR3 has 14 amino acids. Per the germline V gene, CDR1 is ENHRY and CDR2 is SYGVKD. Trimming took off 5 bases at V and 4 bases at J, with 14 bases between the two ends. CDR3 region: CAISIQQGGETQYF. CDR3 sequence (DNA): TGTGCCATCAGTATCCAGCAGGGGGGAGAGACCCAGTACTTC.

The V call is TRBV10-1, the J call TRBJ1-1; 9 bases align to TRBD1. CDR1 WNHNN and CDR2 SYGVQD come from the germline V gene (reference sequence). The CDR3 runs 16 residues. J gave up 6 bases and V 7 bases, and 15 bases lay outside the gene matches. The DNA of the CDR3 is TGCGCCAGCACTGCCGGGACAGGGAAAGGCGACTCTGAAGCTTTCTTT. Protein product: CASTAGTGKGDSEAFF.

The CDR3 sequence: CASLLQGNTEAFF. The DNA of the CDR3 is TGTGCCAGCTTACTACAGGGGAACACTGAAGCTTTCTTT. The gene calls are TRBV18 and TRBJ1-1; tentatively, D is TRBD1 (6 bases). V was shortened by 7 bases and J by 1 base, with 10 bases between the two germline ends. The CDR3 runs to 13 residues. The germline gives CDR1 KGHSH, CDR2 LQKENI.

This sequence joins TRBV9 and TRBJ1-2, with 8 bases fitting TRBD1. This CDR3 is built from 15 residues. Germline values: CDR1 SGDLS, CDR2 YYNGEE. The trim removed 6 bases at V and 8 bases at J, leaving 15 bases unmatched. The CDR3 spells CASKGRTGSMDGYTF. The CDR3, as DNA: TGTGCCAGCAAGGGAAGGACAGGGTCAATGGACGGCTACACCTTC.

This clone was seen more than once but under ten times. The chain recombines TRBV6-5 with TRBJ2-2; D remains unclear. Deletions cut 5 bases from V and 5 bases from J, with 6 bases between. CDR3 length: 12 amino acids. CDR1 and CDR2 (germline): MNHEY, SVGAGI. CDR3 residues: CASSHTTGELFF. DNA for the CDR3: TGTGCCAGCAGTCACACAACCGGGGAGCTGTTTTTT.

J is TRBJ2-1 and V is TRBV11-2, with D perhaps TRBD2 (5 bases). Trimming stripped 3 bases from V and 8 bases from J, with 11 bases between. Germline V lookup: CDR1 SGHAT, CDR2 FQNNGV. The CDR3 is 13 residues long. CDR3 nucleotide sequence: TGTGCCAGCAGCTTCCTAGCTTTCGATGAGCAGTTCTTC. It encodes CASSFLAFDEQFF.

The chain recombines TRBV28 with TRBJ1-2, with no clear D. The germline CDR1 and CDR2 sequences are MDHEN and SYDVKM. The V end lost 4 bases, the J end lost 8 bases, and 14 bases lay between the germline ends. This CDR3 contains 13 residues. This chain's CDR3 is CASSYGLSLGYTF. CDR3 DNA sequence: TGTGCCAGCAGTTATGGACTCTCCTTAGGCTACACCTTC.

V and J are TRBV6-1 and TRBJ2-7; D not certain. This CDR3 has 14 residues. V dropped 0 bases and J dropped 0 bases, with 6 bases sitting between them. Germline V CDR1 and CDR2: MNHNS, SASEGT. The CDR3 sequence: CASSEAAGSYEQYF. The CDR3, as DNA: TGTGCCAGCAGTGAAGCCGCAGGCTCCTACGAGCAGTACTTC.

CDR3 sequence (DNA): TGCGCCAGCAGCCAAGTCCCCGGGGGGGCGCTTGAAAAACTGTTTTTT. Translation gives CASSQVPGGALEKLFF. The V call is TRBV4-1, the J call TRBJ1-4, with D perhaps matching TRBD1 (6 bases). Germline V CDR1 and CDR2: MGHRA, YSYEKL. The V and J ends lost 1 base and 7 bases respectively, with 16 bases between them. The CDR3 is 16 residues long.

As DNA, the CDR3 is TGTGCCAGTAGCAGCCGTGGGAGGGAACGCAATCAGCCCCAGCATTTT. Its translation: CASSSRGRERNQPQHF. The chain combines TRBV19 with TRBJ1-5; D is ambiguous. This CDR3 comprises 16 residues. V shed 6 bases and J shed 2 bases, with 17 bases lying between them. In germline, CDR1 is LNHDA, CDR2 SQIVND (reference sequence).

V gene TRBV4-2 combines with J gene TRBJ2-7, with D perhaps matching TRBD2 (5 bases). Germline loops: CDR1 LGHNA, CDR2 YNFKEQ. Trimming pared 0 bases from V and 4 bases from J, leaving 7 bases between. CDR3 length: 13 residues. The CDR3 DNA follows: TGTGCCAGCAGCCAAGAGACGGGGTACGAGCAGTACTTC. Protein: CASSQETGYEQYF.

The CDR3 DNA is TGTGCCAGCTCACCACGCGGGGGGGTCACTCACACAGATACGCAGTATTTT. Amino acid sequence: CASSPRGGVTHTDTQYF. The chain couples TRBV18 to TRBJ2-3; 9 bases are a match to TRBD2. Per germline, CDR1 KGHSH and CDR2 LQKENI. V trimming: 1 base; J trimming: 2 bases; junction bases outside the gene matches: 7. CDR3 length equals 17 residues. The full variable domain, with the rest looked up from reference TRBV18 and TRBJ2-3, is NAGVMQNPRHLVRRRGQEARLRCSPMKGHSHVYWYRQLPEEGLKFMVYLQKENIIDESGMPKERFSAEFPKEGPSILRIQQVVRGDSAAYFCASSPRGGVTHTDTQYFGPGTRLTVL.